What follows describes a single TCR beta chain. This sample stems from a study of T-cell reconstitution after alpha-beta-depleted transplantation in children. Unique molecular identifiers were incorporated during preparation of the TCRbeta library. Via MiXCR, TCRdb re-called the PCR reads, giving one row per CDR3 protein. The top ten clones hold approximately 4.1% of a sample with approximately 590,000 distinct CDR3 sequences, roughly a tenth of them seen once. The V end lost 2 bases, the J end lost 2 bases, and 16 bases lay between the germline ends. The CDR3 totals 17 residues. This receptor was obtained from a human donor who donated a stem cell graft to a child with acute myeloid leukemia. The sample here was PBMCs from the stem cell graft donor, taken from the stem cell graft. V is TRBV12-3 or TRBV12-4 and J is TRBJ1-5; possible D gene TRBD1, 6 bases. The CDR3 region is CASSLHRVDLRNQPQHF. In nucleotides, the CDR3 is TGTGCCAGCAGTTTACACAGGGTTGACCTACGCAATCAGCCCCAGCATTTT.